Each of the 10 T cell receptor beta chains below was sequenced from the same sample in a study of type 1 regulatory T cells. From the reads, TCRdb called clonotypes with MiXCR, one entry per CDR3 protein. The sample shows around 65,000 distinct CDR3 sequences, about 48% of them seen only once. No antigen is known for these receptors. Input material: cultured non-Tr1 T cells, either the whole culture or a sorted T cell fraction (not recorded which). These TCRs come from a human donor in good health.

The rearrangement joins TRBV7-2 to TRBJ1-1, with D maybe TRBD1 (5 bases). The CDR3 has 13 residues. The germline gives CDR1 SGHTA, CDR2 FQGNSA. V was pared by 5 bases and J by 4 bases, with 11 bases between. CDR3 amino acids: CASSPMGGTEAFF. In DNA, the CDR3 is TGTGCCAGCAGCCCTATGGGGGGCACTGAAGCTTTCTTT.

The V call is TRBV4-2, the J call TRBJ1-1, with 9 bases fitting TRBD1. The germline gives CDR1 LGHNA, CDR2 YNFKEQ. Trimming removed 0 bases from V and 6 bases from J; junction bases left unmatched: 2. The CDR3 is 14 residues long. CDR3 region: CASSQDTGGSEAFF. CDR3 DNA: TGTGCCAGCAGCCAAGATACAGGGGGCTCTGAAGCTTTCTTT.

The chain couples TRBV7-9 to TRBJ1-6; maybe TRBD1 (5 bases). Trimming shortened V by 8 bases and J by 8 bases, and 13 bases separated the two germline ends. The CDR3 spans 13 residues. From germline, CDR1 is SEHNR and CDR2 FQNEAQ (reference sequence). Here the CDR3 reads CASAKWGDSPLHF. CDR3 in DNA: TGTGCCAGCGCAAAGTGGGGGGATTCACCCCTCCACTTT.

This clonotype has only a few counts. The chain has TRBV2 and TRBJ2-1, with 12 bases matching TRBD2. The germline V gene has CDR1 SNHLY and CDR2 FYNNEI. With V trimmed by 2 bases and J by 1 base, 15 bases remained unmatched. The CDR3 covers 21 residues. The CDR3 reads CASSERGTTLAGGPSYNEQFF. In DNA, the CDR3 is TGTGCCAGCAGTGAAAGGGGGACGACACTAGCGGGGGGACCGTCCTACAATGAGCAGTTCTTC.

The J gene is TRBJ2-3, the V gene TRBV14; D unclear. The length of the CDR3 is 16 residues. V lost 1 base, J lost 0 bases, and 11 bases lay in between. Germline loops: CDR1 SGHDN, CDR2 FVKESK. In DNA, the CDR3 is TGTGCCAGCAGCCAAGGGAAGGCGGTGAGCACAGATACGCAGTATTTT. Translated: CASSQGKAVSTDTQYF.

CDR3 amino acids: CATSDPRQGATEAFF. The CDR3, as DNA: TGTGCCACCAGTGATCCCCGACAGGGAGCCACTGAAGCTTTCTTT. This rearrangement joins TRBV24-1 to TRBJ1-1; 7 bases fit TRBD1. V lost 3 bases, J lost 4 bases, and 7 bases stayed unmatched. This CDR3 comprises 15 residues. The germline gives CDR1 KGHDR, CDR2 SFDVKD.

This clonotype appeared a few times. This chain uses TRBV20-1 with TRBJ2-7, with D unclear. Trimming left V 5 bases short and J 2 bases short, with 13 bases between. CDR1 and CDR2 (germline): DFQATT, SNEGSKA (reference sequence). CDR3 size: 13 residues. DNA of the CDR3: TGCAGTGCTTACAGTTCAACTACCTACGAGCAGTACTTC. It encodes CSAYSSTTYEQYF.

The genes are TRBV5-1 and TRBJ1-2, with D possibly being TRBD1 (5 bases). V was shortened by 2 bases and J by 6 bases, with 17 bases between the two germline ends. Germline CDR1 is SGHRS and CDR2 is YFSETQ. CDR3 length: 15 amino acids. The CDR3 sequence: CASSLDSVPVHGYTF. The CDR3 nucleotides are TGCGCCAGCAGCTTAGACAGCGTCCCGGTACATGGCTACACCTTC.

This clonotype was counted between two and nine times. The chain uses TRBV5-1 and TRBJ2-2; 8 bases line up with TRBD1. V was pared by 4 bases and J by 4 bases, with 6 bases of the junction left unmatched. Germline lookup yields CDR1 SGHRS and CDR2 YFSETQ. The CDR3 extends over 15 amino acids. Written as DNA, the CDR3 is TGCGCCAGCAGCACCCGACAGGGGTTCACCGGGGAGCTGTTTTTT. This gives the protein CASSTRQGFTGELFF.

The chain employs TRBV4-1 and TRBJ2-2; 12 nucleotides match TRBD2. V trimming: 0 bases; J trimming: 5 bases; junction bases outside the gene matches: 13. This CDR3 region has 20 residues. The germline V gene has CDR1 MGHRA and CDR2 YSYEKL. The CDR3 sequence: CASSQETLGLAGKRTGELFF. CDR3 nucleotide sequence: TGCGCCAGCAGCCAAGAAACCCTAGGACTAGCGGGAAAACGTACCGGGGAGCTGTTTTTT.